The 2 T cell receptor beta chains in this list originate from one sample, sequenced in a study of cytomegalovirus exposure and HLA in healthy donors. The PCR had 60 Vbeta and 13 Jbeta primers. Profiled with immunoSEQ multiplex PCR; TCRdb holds only in-frame clones, not every one. Among 74,000 or so clones listed, around 79% were seen once. The source material was PBMCs. Receptor source: a male donor in good health and CMV-seropositive.

V gene TRBV7-2 combines with J gene TRBJ2-1; the D gene is possibly TRBD2 (6 bases). The CDR3 has 15 residues. Germline-derived CDR1 and CDR2 are SGHTA and FQGNSA. V was cut by 6 bases and J by 8 bases, with 20 bases left in between. CDR3 nucleotides: TGTGCCAGCAGTATAGCGGACCTTCGATTAGATGAGCAGTTCTTC. Translation: CASSIADLRLDEQFF. The whole variable domain, remainder taken from reference TRBV7-2 and TRBJ2-1, is GAGVSQSPSNKVTEKGKDVELRCDPISGHTALYWYRQSLGQGLEFLIYFQGNSAPDKSGLPSDRFSAERTGGSVSTLTIQRTQQEDSAVYLCASSIADLRLDEQFFGPGTRLTVL.

This clone is a singleton in its sample. The V call is TRBV7-9, the J call TRBJ2-7; 9 bases line up with TRBD2. Germline V CDR1 and CDR2: SEHNR, FQNEAQ (reference sequence). J was trimmed by 3 bases and V by 5 bases; bases with no gene match: 11. This CDR3 region has 16 residues. The DNA of the CDR3 is TGTGCCAGCAGCCCCGGGGGGCTAGCGGGATACTACGAGCAGTACTTC. This translates into CASSPGGLAGYYEQYF.